These T cell receptor beta chains were read from a single sample in a study of blood T cell repertoires in COVID-19. Using immunoSEQ multiplex PCR, the repertoire was profiled, and TCRdb retains in-frame clones only, with some absent. Altogether approximately 91,000 clones are present, less than 85% being singletons, with the ten largest covering roughly 7.3%. Sequenced material: peripheral blood. The origin of the receptors is a man in his 70s with acute or convalescent COVID-19. Both conserved end residues are part of each CDR3. D genes are given only for firm matches. Size tells how often a clone was seen (once, few, many) or the class of an expanded clone, and some rows leave it out.

d_gene	abundance	j_gene	v_gene	CDR3aa	CDR3nt
TRBD1	.	TRBJ1-1	TRBV14	CASSVGTGGTEAFF	TGTGCCAGCAGCGTTGGAACAGGGGGCACTGAAGCTTTCTTT
TRBD1	.	TRBJ1-4	TRBV5-6	CASSLGQGAPTNEKLFF	TGTGCCAGCAGCTTGGGTCAGGGGGCGCCTACTAATGAAAAACTGTTTTTT
.	.	TRBJ1-6	TRBV19	CASSGGQGLNSPLHF	TGTGCCAGTAGTGGAGGCCAAGGCCTCAATTCACCCCTCCACTTT
.	once	TRBJ1-2	TRBV6-5	CASSPGQRPLYGYTF	TGTGCCAGCAGTCCCGGACAGCGTCCCCTCTATGGCTACACCTTC
TRBD1	.	TRBJ1-3	TRBV7-2	CASSFRTGPSGNTIYF	TGTGCCAGCAGCTTCCGGACAGGGCCCTCTGGAAACACCATATATTTT
.	.	TRBJ1-2	TRBV6-5	CASSLREYGYTF	TGTGCCAGCAGTCTCAGGGAATATGGCTACACCTTC
.	few	TRBJ1-1	TRBV28	CASSNTGQNTEAFF	TGTGCCAGCAGTAATACAGGGCAGAACACTGAAGCTTTCTTT
TRBD1	few	TRBJ1-1	TRBV27	CASRRQGEAFF	TGTGCCAGCAGAAGACAGGGCGAAGCTTTCTTT
TRBD1	.	TRBJ1-5	TRBV6-1	CASSGQGALSNQPQHF	TGTGCCAGCAGTGGTCAGGGGGCCCTTAGCAATCAGCCCCAGCATTTT
.	few	TRBJ2-2	TRBV5-1	CASSLDRIENTGELFF	TGCGCCAGCAGCTTGGATAGAATAGAGAACACCGGGGAGCTGTTTTTT
.	.	TRBJ2-7	TRBV10-2	CASSEIGGEQYF	TGCGCCAGCAGTGAGATAGGGGGCGAGCAGTACTTC
.	.	TRBJ2-1	TRBV28	CASSLFQGHNEQFF	TGTGCCAGCAGTTTATTCCAGGGTCACAATGAGCAGTTCTTC
.	.	TRBJ2-7	TRBV6-5	CASRQVNNEQYF	TGTGCCAGCAGGCAGGTTAATAACGAGCAGTACTTC